This is a list of T cell receptor beta chains from one sample in a study of shared clonotypes between healthy human individuals. Some clones are missing from TCRdb's copy, which holds only in-frame ones; the method was immunoSEQ multiplex PCR. The sample has roughly 170,000 clones, around 63% seen once. Material for sequencing was memory CD4+ T cells sorted from blood. The source is a man aged 25 to 40 in good health. The conserved cysteine and the conserved F or W are not part of the CDR3 here. D genes are given only for firm matches.

j_call | d_call | v_call | cdr3_aa
TRBJ1-4 | NA | TRBV7-9 | ASSPIAVGGRDEKLF
TRBJ1-4 | NA | TRBV7-8 | ASSLDRGTPRELF
TRBJ2-2 | NA | TRBV5-6 | ASSSILTLNTGELF
TRBJ2-7 | NA | TRBV4-1 | ASSQRTPTYEQY
TRBJ2-3 | NA | TRBV6-1 | ASSEGDSGTAQY
TRBJ1-1 | NA | TRBV28 | ASSLIPANTEAF
TRBJ2-5 | TRBD2 | TRBV10-3 | AISEGAGGFETQY
TRBJ2-1 | TRBD2 | TRBV6-6 | ASSGGSRPYNEQF
TRBJ1-1 | NA | TRBV29-1 | SVQSKLGSTEAF
TRBJ2-3 | NA | TRBV4-3 | ASSQEELDGNTQY
TRBJ2-5 | TRBD2 | TRBV5-1 | ASSGLADSKGQETQY
TRBJ1-2 | NA | TRBV27 | ASSFGKNYGYT
TRBJ2-1 | TRBD2 | TRBV4-3 | ASSQDLGGRAQNEQF
TRBJ1-5 | NA | TRBV19 | ASRAGYGSQPQH
TRBJ2-7 | TRBD1 | TRBV5-5 | ASSLYGQGGSYEQY
TRBJ2-5 | NA | TRBV2 | ASKYQETQY
TRBJ2-5 | TRBD2 | TRBV12-5 | ASGLYGEAGATETQY